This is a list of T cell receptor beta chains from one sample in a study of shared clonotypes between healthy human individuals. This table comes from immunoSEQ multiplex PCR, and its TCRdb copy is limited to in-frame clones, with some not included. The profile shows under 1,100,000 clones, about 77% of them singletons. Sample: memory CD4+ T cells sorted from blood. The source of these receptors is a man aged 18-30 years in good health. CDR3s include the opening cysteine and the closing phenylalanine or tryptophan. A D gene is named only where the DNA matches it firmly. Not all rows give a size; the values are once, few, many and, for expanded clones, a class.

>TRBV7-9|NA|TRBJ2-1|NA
CASTPVNVNEQFF
TGTGCCAGCACCCCCGTAAACGTTAATGAGCAGTTCTTC
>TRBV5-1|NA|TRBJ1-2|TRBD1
CASSLGTGFSSGYTF
TGCGCCAGCAGCTTGGGGACAGGGTTCTCTTCCGGCTACACCTTC
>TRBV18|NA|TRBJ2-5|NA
CASSPPMAQETQYF
TGTGCCAGCTCACCACCGATGGCTCAAGAGACCCAGTACTTC
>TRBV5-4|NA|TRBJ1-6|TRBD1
CASSSQGDLGNSPLHF
TGTGCCAGCAGCTCACAGGGGGATCTGGGAAATTCACCCCTCCACTTT
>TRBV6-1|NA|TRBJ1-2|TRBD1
CASSKRTGDGYTF
TGTGCCAGCAGTAAACGGACAGGGGATGGCTACACCTTC
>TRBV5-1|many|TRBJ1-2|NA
CASSLDVNYGYTF
TGCGCCAGCAGCTTGGATGTCAACTATGGCTACACCTTC
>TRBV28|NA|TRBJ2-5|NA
CASSWVQSDTQYF
TGTGCCAGCAGTTGGGTGCAGTCCGATACCCAGTACTTC
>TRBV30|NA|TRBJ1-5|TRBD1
CAWSSGQGGQPQHF
TGTGCCTGGTCGTCAGGACAGGGAGGGCAGCCCCAGCATTTT
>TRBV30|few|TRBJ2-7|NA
CAWGNPYEQYF
TGTGCCTGGGGGAACCCCTACGAGCAGTACTTC
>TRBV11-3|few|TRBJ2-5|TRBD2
CASSRGLAGGQETQYF
TGTGCCAGCAGTCGGGGACTAGCGGGGGGACAAGAGACCCAGTACTTC
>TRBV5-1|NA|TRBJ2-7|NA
CASSLDSGLYEQYF
TGCGCCAGCAGCTTGGATTCTGGTCTCTACGAGCAGTACTTC
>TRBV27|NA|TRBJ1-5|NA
CASSLRGGPQHF
TGTGCCAGCAGTCTAAGGGGGGGGCCCCAGCATTTT
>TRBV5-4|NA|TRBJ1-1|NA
CASSLGQQMNTEAFF
TGTGCCAGCAGCTTGGGACAGCAAATGAACACTGAAGCTTTCTTT
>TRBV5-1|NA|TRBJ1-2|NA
CASSLAGFGYTF
TGCGCCAGCAGCTTGGCAGGGTTCGGCTACACCTTC
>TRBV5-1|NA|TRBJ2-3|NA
CASSSMDLTDTQYF
TGCGCCAGCAGCTCGATGGATCTCACAGATACGCAGTATTTT
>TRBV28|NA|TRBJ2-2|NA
CASLGFSTGELFF
TGTGCCAGCCTGGGTTTTAGTACCGGGGAGCTGTTTTTT
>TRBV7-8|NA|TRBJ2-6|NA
CASSPRDFRAPSPLSGANVLTF
TGTGCCAGCAGCCCTAGGGACTTTCGCGCCCCTTCCCCCCTCTCTGGGGCCAACGTCCTGACTTTC
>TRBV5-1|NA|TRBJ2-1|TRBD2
CASSLGTSGSQSYEQFF
TGCGCCAGCAGCCTAGGGACTAGCGGGAGTCAGAGCTATGAGCAGTTCTTC
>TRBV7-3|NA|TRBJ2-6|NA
CASSSSPTASGANVLTF
TGTGCCAGCAGCTCAAGTCCGACGGCGTCAGGGGCCAACGTCCTGACTTTC
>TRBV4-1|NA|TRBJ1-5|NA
CASSQDGTGLRPQHF
TGCGCCAGCAGCCAAGATGGAACGGGCCTAAGGCCCCAGCATTTT
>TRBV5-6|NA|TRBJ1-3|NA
CASSLVAGTSGNTIYF
TGTGCCAGCAGCTTGGTTGCTGGCACCTCTGGAAACACCATATATTTT
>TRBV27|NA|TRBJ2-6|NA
CASCNSGANVLTF
TGTGCCAGTTGTAACTCTGGGGCCAACGTCCTGACTTTC
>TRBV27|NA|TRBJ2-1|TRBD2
CASSLQREGYNEQFF
TGTGCCAGCAGTTTACAACGGGAGGGCTACAATGAGCAGTTCTTC
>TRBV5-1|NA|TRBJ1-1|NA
CASSIDRTKAFF
TGCGCCAGCAGCATCGACCGAACCAAAGCTTTCTTT
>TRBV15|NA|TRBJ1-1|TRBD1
CATSRDFGQGNEAFF
TGTGCCACCAGCAGAGATTTCGGACAGGGGAACGAAGCTTTCTTT
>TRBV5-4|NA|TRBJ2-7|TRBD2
CASSLGLAGPKNEQYF
TGTGCCAGCAGCTTGGGGTTAGCGGGACCTAAGAACGAGCAGTACTTC
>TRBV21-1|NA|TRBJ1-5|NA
CASSNVRGFDQPQHF
TGTGCCAGCAGCAATGTAAGGGGATTCGATCAGCCCCAGCATTTT
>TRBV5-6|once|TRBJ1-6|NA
CASSLKRISSYNSPLHF
TGTGCCAGCAGCTTGAAAAGGATTAGCTCCTATAATTCACCCCTCCACTTT
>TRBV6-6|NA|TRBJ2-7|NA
CASTAPGTSSSYEQYF
TGTGCCAGCACTGCACCCGGGACGAGTAGCTCCTACGAGCAGTACTTC
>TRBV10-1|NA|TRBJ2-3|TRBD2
CASSESISGGTDTQYF
TGCGCCAGCAGTGAGTCGATTAGCGGGGGCACAGATACGCAGTATTTT
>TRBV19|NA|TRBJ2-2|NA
CASSMLRGPNTGELFF
TGTGCCAGTAGTATGTTGCGGGGCCCGAACACCGGGGAGCTGTTTTTT
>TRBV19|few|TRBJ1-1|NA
CASSTQYGTEAFF
TGTGCCAGTAGTACCCAATACGGCACTGAAGCTTTCTTT
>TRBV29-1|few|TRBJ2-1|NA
CSVARDFLFF
TGCAGCGTCGCCAGGGATTTTCTGTTCTTC
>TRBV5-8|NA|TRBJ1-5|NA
CASSLGPSNQPQHF
TGTGCCAGCAGCCTGGGACCGAGCAATCAGCCCCAGCATTTT
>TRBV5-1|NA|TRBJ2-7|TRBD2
CASSMTSGGFSYEQYF
TGCGCCAGCAGCATGACGAGCGGGGGGTTCTCCTACGAGCAGTACTTC
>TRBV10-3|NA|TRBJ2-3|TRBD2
CAISEPTSGGGPGKQYF
TGTGCCATCAGTGAGCCTACTAGCGGGGGTGGCCCGGGGAAGCAGTATTTT
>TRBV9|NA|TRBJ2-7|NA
CASSVGTNGKSEQYF
TGTGCCAGCAGCGTTGGGACAAATGGGAAGTCCGAGCAGTACTTC
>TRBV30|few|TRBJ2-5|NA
CAWSVGGGSETQYF
TGTGCCTGGAGTGTTGGTGGGGGTTCAGAGACCCAGTACTTC
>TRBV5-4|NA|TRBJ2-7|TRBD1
CASSLIDQGEFYF
TGTGCCAGCAGCTTGATTGATCAGGGGGAGTTCTACTTC
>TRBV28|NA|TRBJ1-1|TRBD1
CASSIQQGGTEAFF
TGTGCCAGCAGTATCCAACAGGGGGGCACTGAAGCTTTCTTT
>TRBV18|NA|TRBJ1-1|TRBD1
CASSQGTDTEAFF
TGTGCCAGCTCCCAAGGGACAGACACTGAAGCTTTCTTT
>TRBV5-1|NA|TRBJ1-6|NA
CASSLVQRDSPLHF
TGCGCCAGCAGCTTGGTCCAAAGGGATTCACCCCTCCACTTT
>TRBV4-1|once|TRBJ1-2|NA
CASSQGPTTSGYTF
TGCGCCAGCAGCCAAGGCCCGACGACATCAGGCTACACCTTC
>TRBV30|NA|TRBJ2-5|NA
CAWSPPGTQETQYF
TGTGCCTGGAGTCCCCCGGGAACTCAAGAGACCCAGTACTTC
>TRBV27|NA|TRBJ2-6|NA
CASSSRAGANVLTF
TGTGCCAGCAGTTCGAGGGCTGGGGCCAACGTCCTGACTTTC
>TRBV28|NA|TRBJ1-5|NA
CASSSAANQPQHF
TGTGCCAGCAGTTCGGCAGCTAATCAGCCCCAGCATTTT
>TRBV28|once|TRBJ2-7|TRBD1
CASRFSGTGSYEQYF
TGTGCCAGCAGGTTCTCCGGGACAGGGAGTTACGAGCAGTACTTC
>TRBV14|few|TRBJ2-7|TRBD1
CASSQDARQGGYEQYF
TGTGCCAGCAGCCAAGATGCGAGACAGGGGGGCTACGAGCAGTACTTC
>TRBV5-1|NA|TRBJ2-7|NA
CASSLGVSTLYEQYF
TGCGCCAGCAGCTTGGGGGTCTCGACACTTTACGAGCAGTACTTC
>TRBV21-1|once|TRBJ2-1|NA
CASSRGSGLPAHNEQFF
TGTGCCAGCAGCAGGGGTAGCGGGCTTCCCGCCCACAATGAGCAGTTCTTC
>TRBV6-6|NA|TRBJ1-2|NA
CASSYRGRDYGYTF
TGTGCCAGCAGTTACCGGGGAAGAGATTATGGCTACACCTTC
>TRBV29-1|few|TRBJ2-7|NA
CSVEYTYEQYF
TGCAGCGTTGAGTACACCTACGAGCAGTACTTC
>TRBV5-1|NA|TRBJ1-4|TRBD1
CASSIGTVPEKLFF
TGCGCCAGCAGCATAGGGACAGTTCCCGAAAAACTGTTTTTT
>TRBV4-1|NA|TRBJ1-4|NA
CASSLMAATNEKLFF
TGCGCCAGCAGCCTAATGGCAGCAACTAATGAAAAACTGTTTTTT
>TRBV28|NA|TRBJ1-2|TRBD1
CASRDGQADLGGYTF
TGTGCCAGCAGAGACGGACAGGCCGATCTGGGGGGCTACACCTTC
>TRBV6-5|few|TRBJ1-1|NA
CASSHKNTEAFF
TGTGCCAGCAGTCACAAGAACACTGAAGCTTTCTTT
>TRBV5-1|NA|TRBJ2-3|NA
CASRPETTRDTQYF
TGCGCCAGCAGACCCGAGACCACACGTGATACGCAGTATTTT
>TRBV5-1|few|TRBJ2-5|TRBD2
CASRNGLAVNQETQYF
TGCGCCAGCAGGAATGGACTAGCGGTTAACCAAGAGACCCAGTACTTC
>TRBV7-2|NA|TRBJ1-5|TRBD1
CASSPPGGSQPQHF
TGTGCCAGCAGCCCCCCAGGGGGGAGTCAGCCCCAGCATTTT
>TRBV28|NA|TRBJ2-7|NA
CASSAPGHSYEQYF
TGTGCCAGCAGTGCTCCGGGACATTCTTACGAGCAGTACTTC